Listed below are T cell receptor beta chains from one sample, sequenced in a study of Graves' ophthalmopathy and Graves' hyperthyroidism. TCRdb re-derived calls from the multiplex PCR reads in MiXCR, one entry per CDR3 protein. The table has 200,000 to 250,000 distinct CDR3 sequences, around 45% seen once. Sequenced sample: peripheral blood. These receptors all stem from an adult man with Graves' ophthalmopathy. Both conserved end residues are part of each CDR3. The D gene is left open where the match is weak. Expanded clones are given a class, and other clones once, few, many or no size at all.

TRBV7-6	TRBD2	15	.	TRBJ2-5	CASSLGTSGSETQYF	TGTGCCAGCAGCTTAGGGACTAGCGGGAGTGAGACCCAGTACTTC
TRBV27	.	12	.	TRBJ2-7	CASSLLSGEQYF	TGTGCCAGCAGTTTATTGTCGGGGGAGCAGTACTTC
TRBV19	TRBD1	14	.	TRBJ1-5	CASAGTNRGQPQHF	TGTGCCAGCGCGGGAACTAACAGGGGTCAGCCCCAGCATTTT
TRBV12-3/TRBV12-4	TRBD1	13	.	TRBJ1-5	CASSPTGGQPQHF	TGTGCCAGCAGTCCGACAGGGGGTCAGCCCCAGCATTTT
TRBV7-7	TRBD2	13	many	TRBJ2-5	CASSYSGRETQYF	TGTGCTAGCAGCTATAGCGGGCGAGAGACCCAGTACTTC
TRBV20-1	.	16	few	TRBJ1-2	CSAPITPGPANYGYTF	TGCAGTGCTCCCATCACTCCAGGGCCAGCTAACTATGGCTACACCTTC
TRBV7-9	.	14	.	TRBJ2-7	CASSQRGAGYEQYF	TGTGCCAGCAGCCAACGGGGAGCTGGCTACGAGCAGTACTTC
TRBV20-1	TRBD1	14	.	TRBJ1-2	CSAETGGQVYGYTF	TGCAGTGCTGAAACAGGGGGACAGGTCTATGGCTACACCTTC
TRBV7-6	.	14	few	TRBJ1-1	CASSLGVTLGEAFF	TGTGCCAGCAGCTTGGGTGTTACTTTAGGTGAAGCTTTCTTT
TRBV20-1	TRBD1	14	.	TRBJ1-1	CSALYRQGGTEAFF	TGCAGTGCCCTTTACCGACAGGGTGGGACTGAAGCTTTCTTT
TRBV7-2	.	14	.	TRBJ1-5	CASRPGGGSQPQHF	TGTGCCAGCAGGCCCGGGGGGGGCAGTCAGCCCCAGCATTTT
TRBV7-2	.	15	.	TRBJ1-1	CASSLSPAGYTEAFF	TGTGCCAGCAGCTTAAGCCCGGCGGGGTACACTGAAGCTTTCTTT
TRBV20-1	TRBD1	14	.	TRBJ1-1	CSARSMTGTTEAFF	TGCAGTGCTAGATCCATGACAGGGACCACTGAAGCTTTCTTT
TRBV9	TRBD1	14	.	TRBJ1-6	CASSGQGGNSPLHF	TGTGCCAGCAGCGGACAGGGGGGAAATTCACCCCTCCACTTT
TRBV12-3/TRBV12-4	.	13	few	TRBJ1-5	CASSSFRVEAQHF	TGTGCCAGCAGCAGCTTCAGGGTAGAGGCCCAGCATTTT
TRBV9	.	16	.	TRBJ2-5	CASSAHAGAGRETQYF	TGTGCCAGCAGCGCCCACGCGGGGGCGGGAAGAGAGACCCAGTACTTC
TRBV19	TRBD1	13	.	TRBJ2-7	CASSISGGREQYF	TGTGCCAGTAGTATCTCAGGGGGCAGGGAGCAGTACTTC
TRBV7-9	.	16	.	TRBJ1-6	CASSKCQGRTGSPLHF	TGTGCCAGCAGCAAGTGCCAGGGTAGGACTGGTTCACCCCTCCACTTT
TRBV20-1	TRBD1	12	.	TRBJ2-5	CSASADRGTQYF	TGCAGTGCTAGTGCGGACAGGGGGACCCAGTACTTC
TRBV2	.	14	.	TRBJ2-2	CASKEAPGTGELFF	TGTGCCAGCAAAGAAGCCCCCGGGACCGGGGAGCTGTTTTTT
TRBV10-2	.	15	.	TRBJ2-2	CASSYLQTITGELFF	TGCGCCAGCAGTTACCTTCAGACGATAACCGGGGAGCTGTTTTTT
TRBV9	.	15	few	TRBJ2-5	CASSSTRGAPETQYF	TGTGCCAGCAGCTCAACCCGTGGGGCGCCGGAGACCCAGTACTTC
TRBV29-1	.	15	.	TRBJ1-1	CSVERYLKAGTEAFF	TGCAGCGTTGAAAGATACCTCAAGGCGGGCACTGAAGCTTTCTTT
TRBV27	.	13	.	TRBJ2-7	CASSLSTDFEQYF	TGTGCCAGCAGTTTATCGACAGACTTTGAGCAGTACTTC
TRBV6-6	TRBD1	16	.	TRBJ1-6	CASTSGGFSYNSPLHF	TGTGCCAGCACCTCAGGGGGATTCTCCTATAATTCACCCCTCCACTTT
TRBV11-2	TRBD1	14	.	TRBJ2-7	CASSRDRGDYEQCF	TGTGCCAGCAGCAGGGACAGGGGTGACTACGAGCAGTGCTTC
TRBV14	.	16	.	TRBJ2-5	CASSQGAQPERETQYF	TGTGCCAGCAGCCAAGGCGCACAGCCAGAGCGGGAGACCCAGTACTTC
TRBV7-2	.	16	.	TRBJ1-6	CASSLEGVIYNSPLHF	TGTGCCAGCAGCTTAGAGGGGGTTATTTATAATTCACCCCTCCACTTT
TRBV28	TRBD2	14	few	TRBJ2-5	CASSSPRGGETQYF	TGTGCCAGCAGTTCTCCTAGGGGAGGGGAGACCCAGTACTTC
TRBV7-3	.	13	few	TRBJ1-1	CASSLTRTGEAFF	TGTGCCAGCAGCTTAACGAGAACAGGTGAAGCTTTCTTT